This T cell receptor (beta chain) was sequenced during a study of cytomegalovirus exposure and HLA in healthy donors. Study outcomes and limitations: The study listed under 200 cytomegalovirus-associated TCR beta chains.

V lost 1 base and J lost 7, with 13 bases in between. CDR1 is SGHVS, CDR2 FNYEAQ, per germline. This CDR3 is 15 amino acids long. The protocol was immunoSEQ multiplex PCR, while the TCRdb copy is restricted to in-frame clones and leaves out a portion. There are 200,000 to 250,000 clones in the sample; approximately 82% occur only once, and around 5.5% lies in the top ten. On this clone itself: Antigen unknown.

The origin of this receptor is a young woman in good health and CMV-seronegative. The sequenced sample consisted of PBMCs. This chain connects TRBV7-6 to TRBJ2-2, with D unclear. The CDR3 protein is CASSLVGSAVGELFF. The CDR3 DNA reads TGTGCCAGCAGCTTAGTGGGTTCAGCTGTCGGGGAGCTGTTTTTT.